This T cell receptor beta chain was sequenced in a study of neurological immune-mediated disorders. The CDR3 spans 15 residues. The ends were cut back, 5 bases at V and 2 bases at J, with 13 bases in the middle. Germline lookup yields CDR1 SGHTA and CDR2 FQGTGA. TCRdb recomputed calls from the 5' RACE reads with MiXCR, one row per CDR3 protein. Of roughly 62,000 distinct CDR3 sequences listed, 2% to 2.5% are singletons. This clonotype was seen ten or more times. The receptor was derived from a man aged 45-65 years with multiple sclerosis. The chain uses TRBV7-3 and TRBJ2-1; TRBD1 might be the D (6 bases). The sequenced sample was PBMCs. The CDR3 DNA sequence: TGTGCCAGCAGCCCTTCAGGGGACCCCTACAATGAGCAGTTCTTC. Protein sequence: CASSPSGDPYNEQFF.